The rows below give T cell receptor beta chains drawn from one sample of a study of shared clonotypes between healthy human individuals. The assay was immunoSEQ multiplex PCR, and TCRdb's table has in-frame clones only and misses some. The sample consists of millions of clones, about 92% of them appearing once. Sequences were obtained from naive CD4+ T cells sorted from blood. The receptors come from a man younger than 35 in good health. CDR3s include the opening cysteine and the closing phenylalanine or tryptophan. D genes are given only for firm matches. Expanded clones get a size class; other rows say once, few or many, or leave the size out.

size	J	V	D	length	CDR3	DNA
-	TRBJ2-7	TRBV7-8	-	14	CASSLRAKSDEQYF	TGTGCCAGCAGCTTAAGGGCCAAGTCGGACGAGCAGTACTTC
-	TRBJ2-7	TRBV6-5	TRBD1	13	CASSGQGAGEQYF	TGTGCCAGTTCGGGACAGGGGGCCGGCGAGCAGTACTTC
few	TRBJ1-5	TRBV27	TRBD1	14	CASSLGQSNQPQHF	TGTGCCAGCAGTTTGGGACAGAGCAATCAGCCCCAGCATTTT
-	TRBJ2-2	TRBV14	-	14	CASSLHLNTGELFF	TGTGCCAGCAGCCTCCATCTAAACACCGGGGAGCTGTTTTTT
-	TRBJ2-7	TRBV7-9	-	14	CASSLRAAEDEQYF	TGTGCCAGCAGCTTGCGGGCTGCCGAGGACGAGCAGTACTTC
-	TRBJ2-7	TRBV4-1	-	16	CASSPLPTETSYEQYF	TGCGCCAGCAGCCCCCTTCCGACAGAAACTTCCTACGAGCAGTACTTC
-	TRBJ1-1	TRBV19	-	14	CASMDVVGIAEAFF	TGTGCCAGCATGGACGTTGTAGGTATCGCTGAAGCTTTCTTT
once	TRBJ1-6	TRBV18	-	14	CASSQGRPNSPLHF	TGTGCCAGCTCACAGGGACGGCCAAATTCACCCCTCCACTTT
once	TRBJ2-3	TRBV5-4	-	17	CASSGGGFRRGGDTQYF	TGTGCCAGCAGCGGGGGTGGGTTTCGACGCGGCGGAGATACGCAGTATTTT
-	TRBJ1-3	TRBV11-2	-	15	CASSLDRASGNTIYF	TGTGCCAGCAGCTTAGACAGGGCCTCTGGAAACACCATATATTTT
-	TRBJ2-1	TRBV18	TRBD1	15	CASSRPGTGYNEQFF	TGTGCCAGCTCACGTCCGGGGACAGGGTACAATGAGCAGTTCTTC
-	TRBJ2-3	TRBV6-5	TRBD1	14	CASSRGQGTDTQYF	TGTGCCAGCAGTCGGGGACAGGGCACAGATACGCAGTATTTT
-	TRBJ2-6	TRBV6-1	-	13	CASRDSGANVLTF	TGTGCCAGCAGGGACTCTGGGGCCAACGTCCTGACTTTC
-	TRBJ1-1	TRBV15	-	15	CATSRDRAGGTEAFF	TGTGCCACCAGCAGAGACAGGGCCGGAGGCACTGAAGCTTTCTTT
-	TRBJ2-5	TRBV4-3	TRBD1	14	CASSPGQGPETQYF	TGCGCCAGCAGCCCCGGACAGGGTCCCGAGACCCAGTACTTC
-	TRBJ2-7	TRBV5-8	-	14	CASSFGPRPPEQYF	TGTGCCAGCAGCTTTGGACCGAGGCCCCCAGAGCAGTACTTC
-	TRBJ2-7	TRBV5-4	-	14	CASSYTPFSYEQYF	TGTGCCAGCAGCTATACACCGTTCTCCTACGAGCAGTACTTC
-	TRBJ2-1	TRBV13	TRBD2	15	CASSWGLAGYNEQFF	TGTGCCAGCAGCTGGGGACTAGCGGGATACAATGAGCAGTTCTTC
-	TRBJ2-7	TRBV2	-	13	CASSETRDYEQYF	TGTGCCAGCAGTGAGACTAGAGACTACGAGCAGTACTTC
-	TRBJ2-7	TRBV4-1	-	13	CASSQSPAYRQYF	TGCGCCAGCAGCCAATCCCCAGCCTACCGGCAGTACTTC
-	TRBJ1-4	TRBV6-5	TRBD1	14	CASRTGRGNEKLFF	TGTGCCTCGAGGACAGGGCGAGGAAATGAAAAACTGTTTTTT
once	TRBJ2-3	TRBV7-9	-	15	CASSTSRSSTDTQYF	TGTGCCAGCAGCACTAGCAGATCTAGCACAGATACGCAGTATTTT
-	TRBJ2-2	TRBV2	-	14	CASREMGITGELFF	TGTGCCAGCAGGGAGATGGGGATCACCGGGGAGCTGTTTTTT
-	TRBJ1-1	TRBV4-1	-	13	CASSQVGTERAFF	TGCGCCAGCAGCCAAGTTGGCACAGAGCGAGCTTTCTTT
-	TRBJ2-7	TRBV4-1	TRBD1	17	CASSQVWGTGSSYEQYF	TGCGCCAGCAGCCAAGTTTGGGGGACAGGGAGTTCCTACGAGCAGTACTTC
-	TRBJ1-1	TRBV19	TRBD1	15	CASTITGGLNTEAFF	TGTGCCAGTACTATTACAGGGGGCCTGAACACTGAAGCTTTCTTT
-	TRBJ1-4	TRBV7-8	TRBD1	14	CASSLDRGREKLFF	TGTGCCAGCAGCCTGGACAGGGGGCGTGAAAAACTGTTTTTT
-	TRBJ1-4	TRBV10-3	-	13	CAISAGGEEKLFF	TGTGCCATCAGTGCGGGGGGGGAGGAAAAACTGTTTTTT
-	TRBJ2-1	TRBV5-1	TRBD2	16	CASSPGLAGGTNEQFF	TGCGCCAGCAGCCCGGGACTAGCGGGGGGGACCAATGAGCAGTTCTTC
-	TRBJ1-4	TRBV10-3	-	14	CAAGEFRTGEKLFF	TGTGCCGCGGGGGAATTCCGGACCGGAGAAAAACTGTTTTTT
-	TRBJ2-3	TRBV19	-	11	CASDGGGTQYF	TGTGCCAGTGATGGGGGAGGTACGCAGTATTTT
-	TRBJ2-5	TRBV11-2	-	15	CASSSDGRSEETQYF	TGTGCCAGCAGCTCGGACGGCCGGTCTGAAGAGACCCAGTACTTC
-	TRBJ2-2	TRBV10-3	TRBD1	14	CAISGTGSAGELFF	TGTGCCATCAGTGGGACAGGGAGCGCCGGGGAGCTGTTTTTT
once	TRBJ1-2	TRBV6-1	-	12	CASSDGTYTGLF	TGTGCCAGCAGTGACGGGACATACACAGGCCTTTTT
-	TRBJ1-1	TRBV5-1	TRBD1	14	CASSSTGGSAEAFF	TGCGCCAGCAGCTCGACAGGGGGATCTGCTGAAGCTTTCTTT
-	TRBJ2-3	TRBV5-1	-	15	CASSLVTSSTDTQYF	TGCGCCAGCAGCTTGGTAACCTCTTCCACAGATACGCAGTATTTT
-	TRBJ1-1	TRBV10-3	-	14	CAISETGLNTEAFF	TGTGCCATCAGTGAGACAGGTTTGAACACTGAAGCTTTCTTT
once	TRBJ2-5	TRBV6-5	-	12	CATSDSQETQYF	TGTGCCACCTCGGACTCACAAGAGACCCAGTACTTC
-	TRBJ2-7	TRBV5-6	-	14	CASSLLAEPYEQYF	TGTGCCAGCAGCTTATTAGCGGAACCCTACGAGCAGTACTTC
-	TRBJ2-5	TRBV10-2	-	14	CASTSGGRRETQYF	TGCGCCAGCACTAGTGGGGGCCGGAGGGAGACCCAGTACTTC
-	TRBJ2-7	TRBV6-1	-	13	CASELLGLREQYF	TGTGCCAGCGAGCTGTTGGGTTTACGCGAGCAGTACTTC
-	TRBJ2-3	TRBV19	-	15	CASSIGDRGGDTQYF	TGTGCCAGTAGTATCGGAGACAGGGGAGGGGATACGCAGTATTTT
-	TRBJ2-6	TRBV9	TRBD2	18	CASSVVASGFSGANVLTF	TGTGCCAGCAGCGTAGTGGCTAGCGGGTTCTCTGGGGCCAACGTCCTGACTTTC
-	TRBJ2-7	TRBV7-9	-	16	CASSLDPGPSSYEQYF	TGTGCCAGCAGCTTGGACCCGGGACCGAGCTCCTACGAGCAGTACTTC
-	TRBJ2-1	TRBV5-1	-	17	CASSLGGQPSSYNEQFF	TGCGCCAGCAGCTTGGGGGGACAACCCAGCTCCTACAATGAGCAGTTCTTC
-	TRBJ2-4	TRBV5-1	-	14	CASSLEKVSNIQYF	TGCGCCAGCAGCTTGGAGAAGGTTAGCAACATTCAGTACTTC
-	TRBJ1-1	TRBV12-5	-	13	CASGSESVTEAFF	TGTGCTAGTGGTTCCGAGTCCGTGACTGAAGCTTTCTTT
-	TRBJ1-5	TRBV7-2	TRBD1	17	CASSRQGWGYSNQPQHF	TGTGCCAGCAGCCGACAGGGCTGGGGCTATAGCAATCAGCCCCAGCATTTT
-	TRBJ2-7	TRBV27	TRBD1	14	CASSRRDRPYEQYF	TGTGCCAGCAGTCGTCGGGACAGGCCCTACGAGCAGTACTTC
-	TRBJ2-5	TRBV4-1	TRBD2	16	CASSQDSSGGAETQYF	TGCGCCAGCAGCCAAGATTCTAGCGGGGGGGCCGAGACCCAGTACTTC
-	TRBJ1-6	TRBV5-1	TRBD1	15	CASSLEARGQSPLHF	TGCGCCAGCAGCTTGGAGGCCAGGGGGCAGTCACCCCTCCACTTT